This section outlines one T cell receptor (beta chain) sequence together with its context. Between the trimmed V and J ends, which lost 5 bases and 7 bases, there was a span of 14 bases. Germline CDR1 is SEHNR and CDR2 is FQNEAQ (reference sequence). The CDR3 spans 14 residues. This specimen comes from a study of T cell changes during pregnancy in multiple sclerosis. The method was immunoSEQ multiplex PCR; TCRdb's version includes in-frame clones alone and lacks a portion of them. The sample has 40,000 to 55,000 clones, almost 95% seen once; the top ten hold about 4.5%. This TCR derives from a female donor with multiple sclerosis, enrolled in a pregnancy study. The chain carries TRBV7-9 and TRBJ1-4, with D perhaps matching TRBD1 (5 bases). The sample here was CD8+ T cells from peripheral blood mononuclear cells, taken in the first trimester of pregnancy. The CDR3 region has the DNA TGTGCCAGCAGCCAGGTGGGGCAGACTGAAAAACTGTTTTTT. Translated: CASSQVGQTEKLFF. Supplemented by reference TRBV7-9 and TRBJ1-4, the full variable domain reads DTGVSQNPRHKITKRGQNVTFRCDPISEHNRLYWYRQTLGQGPEFLTYFQNEAQLEKSRLLSDRFSAERPKGSFSTLEIQRTEQGDSAMYLCASSQVGQTEKLFFGSGTQLSVL.